The 14 T cell receptor beta chains in this list originate from one sample, sequenced in a study of blood T cells in healthy people across ages. Combining a sample-barcoded 5' primer with a J-beta primer mix, a second PCR ran for about 7 to 11 cycles. TCRdb re-derived calls from the 5' RACE reads in MiXCR, one entry per CDR3 protein. Of hundreds of thousands of distinct CDR3 sequences detected, roughly half appear once; the ten largest clones hold roughly 14%. Sequenced sample: blood. The receptors come from a woman older than 75 in good health.

The V call is TRBV14, the J call TRBJ2-1; D not certain. From germline, CDR1 is SGHDN and CDR2 FVKESK. CDR3 length equals 13 residues. Deletions cut 2 bases from V and 4 bases from J, with 6 bases between. CDR3 bases: TGTGCCAGCAGCCAATGGCAGTACAATGAGCAGTTCTTC. It translates to CASSQWQYNEQFF.

V usage is TRBV30 and J usage is TRBJ2-7; a possible D gene is TRBD2 (6 bases). Germline loops: CDR1 GTSNPN, CDR2 SVGIG (reference sequence). The CDR3 loop spans 14 amino acids. V lost 6 bases and J lost 4, with 19 bases in between. The CDR3 is CACNRDSAGYEQYF. For the CDR3, the DNA is TGTGCCTGTAACCGGGACTCCGCTGGGTACGAGCAGTACTTC.

Many counts were recorded for this clonotype. This chain links TRBV6-5 with TRBJ1-1, with D unclear. The ends were cut back, 0 bases at V and 3 bases at J, with 11 bases in the middle. Germline assignment: CDR1 MNHEY and CDR2 SVGAGI. The CDR3 contains 15 residues. CDR3 nucleotides: TGTGCCAGCAGTTACTCGAATCGTGGGGACACTGAAGCTTTCTTT. It yields the protein CASSYSNRGDTEAFF.

The chain recombines TRBV3-1 with TRBJ2-7, with TRBD2 matching 9 bases. CDR3 length: 14 amino acids. After removal of 1 base from V and 7 bases from J, the junction contained 5 bases not matched to a gene. Germline V gene sequence: CDR1 LGHDT, CDR2 YNNKEL (reference sequence). CDR3 protein: CASSQAIAGVEQYF. Here the CDR3 DNA reads TGTGCCAGCAGCCAAGCCATAGCGGGAGTTGAGCAGTACTTC.

The rearrangement links TRBV28 to TRBJ1-1; the D is unclear. CDR3 length: 12 amino acids. Germline V CDR1 and CDR2: MDHEN, SYDVKM. Trimming removed 3 bases at V and 5 bases at J, with 7 bases between. The CDR3 sequence is CASSLVLTEAFF. The CDR3, as DNA: TGTGCCAGCAGTTTGGTTCTGACTGAAGCTTTCTTT.

This clonotype appeared a few times. The gene calls are TRBV12-3 or TRBV12-4 and TRBJ1-3; no firm D call. The CDR3 loop spans 13 amino acids. The germline V and J ends were trimmed by 1 base and 7 bases, with 8 bases remaining between them. CDR3 in DNA: TGTGCCAGCAGTTTAGGTCGGGAGAACACCATATATTTT. This translates into CASSLGRENTIYF.

Note on this clonotype: The conserved phenylalanine or tryptophan normally closing the CDR3 is absent here, so this likely arose from a read error. The chain uses TRBV5-1 and TRBJ2-5; D is unresolved. Germline V gene data show CDR1 as SGHRS and CDR2 as YFSETQ. The length of the CDR3 is 14 residues. V lost 6 bases and J lost 2, with 14 bases in between. The CDR3 loop reads CASKRAQAQETQYL. DNA of the CDR3: TGCGCCAGCAAACGCGCTCAGGCACAAGAGACCCAGTACTTA.

The rearrangement joins TRBV7-9 to TRBJ2-1; maybe TRBD2 (6 bases). The V and J ends lost 5 bases and 2 bases respectively, with 10 bases between them. Germline CDR1 and CDR2: SEHNR and FQNEAQ (reference sequence). This CDR3 is 14 amino acids long. Written as DNA, the CDR3 is TGTGCCAGCAGCGCCCCGGGGGCCTACAATGAGCAGTTCTTC. Translated: CASSAPGAYNEQFF.

This clonotype was picked up a small number of times. The chain is built from TRBV29-1 and TRBJ1-1, with 11 nucleotides matching TRBD1. The CDR3 totals 12 residues. The ends lost 6 bases at V and 4 bases at J; junction bases unmatched: 1. The V gene's germline CDR1 is SQVTM and CDR2 ANQGSEA. The DNA for the CDR3 is TGCAGCGTGGGGACAGGGGGCACTGAAGCTTTCTTT. The encoded protein is CSVGTGGTEAFF.

This rearrangement joins TRBV5-5 to TRBJ1-1; D unresolved. The CDR3 consists of 15 residues. V was cut by 5 bases and J by 0 bases, with 14 bases left in between. From germline, CDR1 is SGHKS and CDR2 YYEKEE (reference sequence). This CDR3 is CASRPQSALNTEAFF. The CDR3 DNA is TGTGCCAGCAGGCCCCAATCAGCCCTGAACACTGAAGCTTTCTTT. Drawing the rest from reference TRBV5-5 and TRBJ1-1, the complete variable domain is DAGVTQSPTHLIKTRGQQVTLRCSPISGHKSVSWYQQVLGQGPQFIFQYYEKEERGRGNFPDRFSARQFPNYSSELNVNALLLGDSALYLCASRPQSALNTEAFFGQGTRLTVV.

This clonotype was seen at least ten times. The J gene is TRBJ2-6, the V gene TRBV15; no definite D call. Germline CDR1 LNHNV, CDR2 YYDKDF (reference sequence). This CDR3 is 12 amino acids long. V was cut by 3 bases and J by 8 bases, with 5 bases left in between. DNA of the CDR3: TGTGCCACCAGCAGGCCGCCCAACGTCCTGACTTTC. It codes for CATSRPPNVLTF.

This clonotype has a handful of counts. A much larger clone lies one base from this, so it may be a read error. The CDR3 reads CASSLADSSYNEQYF. The CDR3 coding sequence is TGCGCCAGCAGCTTGGCCGACAGCTCCTACAATGAGCAGTACTTC. The rearrangement uses TRBV5-1 and TRBJ2-1; D possibly corresponds to TRBD1 (5 bases). With the DNA end fitting TRBJ2-7 better, the J assignment may be wrong. The germline gives CDR1 SGHRS, CDR2 YFSETQ. This CDR3 is 15 amino acids long.

The table lists this clonotype with many counts. The J gene is TRBJ2-3, the V gene TRBV29-1; 8 bases match TRBD1. The junction had 13 bases not matched to a gene; V was cut back by 7 bases and J by 4 bases. CDR1 SQVTM and CDR2 ANQGSEA come from the germline V gene. The CDR3 has 15 residues. Here the CDR3 DNA reads TGCAGCGCCGCAGTTGGGACAGGATCTGCAGATACGCAGTATTTT. Its translation is CSAAVGTGSADTQYF.

The genes are TRBV7-9 and TRBJ1-1; D is uncertain. V gave up 4 bases and J gave up 2 bases, with 11 bases separating them. The CDR3 runs to 14 residues. In germline, CDR1 is SEHNR, CDR2 FQNEAQ (reference sequence). In DNA form, the CDR3 reads TGTGCCAGCAGCTCCCGGTTCTTTAACACTGAAGCTTTCTTT. Residues: CASSSRFFNTEAFF.